A single sample is the source of the 2 T cell receptor beta chains below, sequenced in a study of cytomegalovirus exposure and HLA in healthy donors. The PCR was carried out with 60 Vbeta primers and 13 Jbeta primers. TCRdb keeps only in-frame clones here, not all; method: immunoSEQ multiplex PCR. The table gives about 200,000 clones; the top ten clones make up 0.74% of it. The sequenced material came from PBMCs. All receptors come from a boy between 10 and 17 years old in good health and CMV-seronegative.

The V gene is TRBV6-5, the J gene TRBJ1-2, with a possible D match to TRBD1 (5 bases). The CDR3 runs 15 residues. Between the trimmed V and J ends, which lost 3 bases and 4 bases, there was a span of 15 bases. The germline gives CDR1 MNHEY, CDR2 SVGAGI. For the CDR3, the DNA is TGTGCCAGCAGTTATCAGGGCCGGGAGATCTATGGCTACACCTTC. Translated, it gives CASSYQGREIYGYTF.

V is TRBV18 and J is TRBJ2-1; 7 positions agree with TRBD1. Germline trimming cut 3 bases from V and 7 bases from J; bases unmatched to any gene: 3. From germline, CDR1 is KGHSH and CDR2 LQKENI. The CDR3 runs to 13 residues. The CDR3 DNA follows: TGTGCCAGCTCACCGGACAGGCTGAATGAGCAGTTCTTC. As protein: CASSPDRLNEQFF.